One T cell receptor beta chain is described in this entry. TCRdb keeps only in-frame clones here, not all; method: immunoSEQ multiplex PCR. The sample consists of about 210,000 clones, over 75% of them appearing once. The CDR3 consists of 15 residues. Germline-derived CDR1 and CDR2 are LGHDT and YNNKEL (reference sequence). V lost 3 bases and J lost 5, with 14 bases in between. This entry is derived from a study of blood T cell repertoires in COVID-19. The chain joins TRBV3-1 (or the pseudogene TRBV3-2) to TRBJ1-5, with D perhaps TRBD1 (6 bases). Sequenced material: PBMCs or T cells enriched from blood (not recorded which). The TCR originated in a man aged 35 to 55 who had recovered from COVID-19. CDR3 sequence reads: CASSHRGAGYQPQHF. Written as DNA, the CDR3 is TGTGCCAGCAGCCACAGGGGAGCAGGGTATCAGCCCCAGCATTTT.